This T cell receptor beta chain was sequenced for a study of blood T cell repertoires in COVID-19. Study-level information: From T cells, B-cell-depleted T cells, or PBMCs came the material, which was cDNA or gDNA.

TCRdb's table, derived via immunoSEQ multiplex PCR, lists solely in-frame clones and lacks some. This table has about 190,000 clones, 70% to 85% appearing once. Recovery among Cohort 3 donors was established by two negative PCRs, clearance, or symptom resolution. The CDR3 is 12 residues long. The V gene end was trimmed by 4 bases and the J gene end by 9 bases; junction bases not matched to a gene: 5. CDR1 and CDR2 from the germline V gene are SGHTA and FQGNSA. The chain combines TRBV7-2 with TRBJ1-2, with 7 nucleotides matching TRBD1. The sequence was collected from a woman aged 25 to 45 who had recovered from COVID-19. The sample consisted of PBMCs or T cells enriched from blood (not recorded which). The CDR3 sequence: CASSSTGQRYTF. The CDR3 DNA reads as TGTGCCAGCAGCTCCACGGGACAGCGCTACACCTTC.